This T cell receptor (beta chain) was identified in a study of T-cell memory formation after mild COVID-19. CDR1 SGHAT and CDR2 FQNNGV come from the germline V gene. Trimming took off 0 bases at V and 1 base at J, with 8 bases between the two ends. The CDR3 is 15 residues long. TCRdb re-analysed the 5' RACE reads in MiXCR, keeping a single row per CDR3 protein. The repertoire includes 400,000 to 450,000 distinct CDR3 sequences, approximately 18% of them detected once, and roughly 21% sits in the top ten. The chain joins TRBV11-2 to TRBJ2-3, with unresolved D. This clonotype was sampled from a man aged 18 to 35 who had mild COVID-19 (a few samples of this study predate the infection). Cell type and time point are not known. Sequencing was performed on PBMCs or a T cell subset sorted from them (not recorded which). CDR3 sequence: CASSLDVPRTDTQYF. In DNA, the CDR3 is TGTGCCAGCAGCTTAGATGTACCGCGCACAGATACGCAGTATTTT.